This T cell receptor beta chain was recorded in a study of early T cells in non-severe SARS-CoV-2 infection. Study as a whole: The chains were unpaired, and the sequenced material was bulk RNA from unsorted whole blood. Whole-study results and caveats: Using VDJdb, the matching emphasized anti-spike CD8 responses while missing private and CD4 specificities.

The CDR3 sequence is 18 residues long. V lost 5 bases to trimming and J lost 10 bases; unmatched junction nucleotides: 16. Germline lookup yields CDR1 SGHTA and CDR2 FQGNSA. Notes on this clonotype: Its antigen is unidentified.

Attachment of unique molecular identifiers was made to individual cDNA molecules. One entry per CDR3 protein, called by TCRdb with MiXCR from the 5' RACE reads. Here the sample spans tens of thousands of distinct CDR3 sequences, approximately 10% being singletons. This rearrangement joins TRBV7-2 to TRBJ2-4, with TRBD2 matching over 14 bases. This clonotype was obtained from an adult who was a healthcare worker with PCR-confirmed SARS-CoV-2 infection or an uninfected control (not recorded which). The sequenced sample was whole blood. Here the CDR3 reads CASSAGPKTSGGARIQYF. The CDR3 DNA follows: TGTGCCAGCAGCGCGGGACCGAAGACTAGCGGGGGGGCACGTATTCAGTACTTC.